This T cell receptor beta chain was recovered during a study of T cells in Graves' hyperthyroidism and ophthalmopathy. Study-level background: Blood from the periphery was taken at initial diagnosis, before any treatment.

Clinical symptoms, serum thyroxine, TRAb, thyroid ultrasound and orbital computed tomography informed diagnoses. More than 8.5 ml of fresh peripheral blood supplied the PBMCs. Trimming stripped 4 bases from V and 4 bases from J, with 13 bases between. The CDR3 has 14 residues. Germline V gives CDR1 KGHSH, CDR2 LQKENI. RNA transcripts provided the source from which TCR beta CDR3 regions were amplified. TCR CDR3 underwent first-round RT-PCR with the HTBI primer set. TCRdb recomputed calls from the multiplex PCR reads with MiXCR, one row per CDR3 protein. The sample includes about 330,000 distinct CDR3 sequences, roughly 13% of them seen just once.

The TCR was taken from a woman aged 40 to 50 with Graves' ophthalmopathy. The specimen was blood. The gene calls are TRBV18 and TRBJ2-5; unclear D gene. CDR3 amino acids: CASSRQGSGETQYF. The CDR3 DNA sequence: TGTGCCAGCTCACGACAAGGATCGGGAGAGACCCAGTACTTC. Full variable domain (outside the CDR3, taken from reference TRBV18 and TRBJ2-5): NAGVMQNPRHLVRRRGQEARLRCSPMKGHSHVYWYRQLPEEGLKFMVYLQKENIIDESGMPKERFSAEFPKEGPSILRIQQVVRGDSAAYFCASSRQGSGETQYFGPGTRLLVL.